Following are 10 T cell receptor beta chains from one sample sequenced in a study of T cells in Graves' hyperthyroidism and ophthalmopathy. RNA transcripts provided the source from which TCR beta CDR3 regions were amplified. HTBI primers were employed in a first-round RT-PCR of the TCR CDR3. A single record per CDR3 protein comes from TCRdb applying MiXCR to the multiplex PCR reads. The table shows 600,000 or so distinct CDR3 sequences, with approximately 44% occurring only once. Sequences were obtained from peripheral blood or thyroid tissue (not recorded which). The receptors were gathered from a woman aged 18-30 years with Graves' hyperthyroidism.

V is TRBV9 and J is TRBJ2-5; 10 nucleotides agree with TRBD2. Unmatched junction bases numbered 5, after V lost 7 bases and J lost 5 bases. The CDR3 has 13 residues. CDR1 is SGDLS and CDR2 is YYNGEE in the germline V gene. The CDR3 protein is CASRSGGVETQYF. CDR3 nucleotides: TGTGCCAGCCGGAGCGGGGGGGTGGAGACCCAGTACTTC. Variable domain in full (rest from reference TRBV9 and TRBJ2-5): DSGVTQTPKHLITATGQRVTLRCSPRSGDLSVYWYQQSLDQGLQFLIQYYNGEERAKGNILERFSAQQFPDLHSELNLSSLELGDSALYFCASRSGGVETQYFGPGTRLLVL.

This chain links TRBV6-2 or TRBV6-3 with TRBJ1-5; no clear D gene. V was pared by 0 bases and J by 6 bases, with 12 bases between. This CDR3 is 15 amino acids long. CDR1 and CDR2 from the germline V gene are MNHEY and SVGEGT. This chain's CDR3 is CASSYSNPGAQPQHF. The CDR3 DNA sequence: TGTGCCAGCAGTTACTCGAACCCGGGCGCTCAGCCCCAGCATTTT.

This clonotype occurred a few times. The CDR3 DNA reads TGTGCCAGTAGCGGAGGGCGGGGCCTTGAAGCTTTCTTT. It codes for CASSGGRGLEAFF. The J gene is TRBJ1-1, the V gene TRBV19; possible D gene TRBD1, 5 bases. Germline loops: CDR1 LNHDA, CDR2 SQIVND (reference sequence). Trimming removed 6 bases from V and 7 bases from J, with 15 bases in between. The CDR3 extends over 13 amino acids.

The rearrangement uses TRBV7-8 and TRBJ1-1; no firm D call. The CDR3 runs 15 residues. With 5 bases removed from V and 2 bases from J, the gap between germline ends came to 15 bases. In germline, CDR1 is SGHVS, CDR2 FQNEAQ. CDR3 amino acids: CASSPTRTGNTEAFF. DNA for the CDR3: TGTGCCAGCAGCCCAACCAGGACGGGAAACACTGAAGCTTTCTTT. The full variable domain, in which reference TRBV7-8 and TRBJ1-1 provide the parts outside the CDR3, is GAGVSQSPRYKVAKRGQDVALRCDPISGHVSLFWYQQALGQGPEFLTYFQNEAQLDKSGLPSDRFFAERPEGSVSTLKIQRTQQEDSAVYLCASSPTRTGNTEAFFGQGTRLTVV.

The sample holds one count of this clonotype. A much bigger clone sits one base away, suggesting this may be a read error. The CDR3 reads CASSPGTGNNQPQHF. The CDR3 region has the DNA TGTGCCAGCAGCCCCGGGACAGGGAACAATCAGCCCCAGCATTTT. The chain recombines TRBV2 with TRBJ1-5; 9 nucleotides line up with TRBD1. The CDR3 totals 15 residues. J was trimmed by 3 bases and V by 6 bases; bases with no gene match: 6. Germline CDR1 SNHLY, CDR2 FYNNEI.

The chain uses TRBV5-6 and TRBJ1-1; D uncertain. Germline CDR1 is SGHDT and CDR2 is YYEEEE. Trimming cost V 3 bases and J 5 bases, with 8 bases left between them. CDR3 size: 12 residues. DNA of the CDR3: TGTGCCAGCAGCTCGGTTTTAACTGAAGCTTTCTTT. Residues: CASSSVLTEAFF.

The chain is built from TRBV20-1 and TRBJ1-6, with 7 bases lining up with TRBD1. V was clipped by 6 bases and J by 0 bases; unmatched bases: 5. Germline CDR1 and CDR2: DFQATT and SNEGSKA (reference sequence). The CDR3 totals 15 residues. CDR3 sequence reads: CSAKDRSSYNSPLHF. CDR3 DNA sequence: TGCAGTGCCAAGGACAGGAGCTCCTATAATTCACCCCTCCACTTT.

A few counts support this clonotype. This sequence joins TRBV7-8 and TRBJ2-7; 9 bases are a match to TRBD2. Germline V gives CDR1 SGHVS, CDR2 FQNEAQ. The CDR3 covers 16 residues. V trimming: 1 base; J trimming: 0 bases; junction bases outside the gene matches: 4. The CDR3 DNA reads TGTGCCAGCAGCTTAGGAGCGGGAGGAATCTCCTACGAGCAGTACTTC. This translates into CASSLGAGGISYEQYF.

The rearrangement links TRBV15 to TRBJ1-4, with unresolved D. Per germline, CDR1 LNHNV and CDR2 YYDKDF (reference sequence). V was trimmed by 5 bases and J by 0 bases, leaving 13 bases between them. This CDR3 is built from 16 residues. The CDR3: CATSDKVEATNEKLFF. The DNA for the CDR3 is TGTGCCACCAGCGACAAGGTGGAGGCAACTAATGAAAAACTGTTTTTT.

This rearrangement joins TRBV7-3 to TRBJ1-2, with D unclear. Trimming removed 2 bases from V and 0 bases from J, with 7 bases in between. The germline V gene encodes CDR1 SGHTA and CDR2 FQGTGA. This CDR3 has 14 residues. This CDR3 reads CASSLESANYGYTF. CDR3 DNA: TGTGCCAGCAGCTTAGAATCGGCTAACTATGGCTACACCTTC.